Listed below are T cell receptor beta chains from one sample, sequenced in a study of monozygotic twins with inflammatory bowel disease. For each CDR3 protein, TCRdb gives one entry from its re-call of the 5' RACE reads, without DNA. This sample carries more than 120,000 distinct CDR3 sequences, with 2% to 3% going to the ten biggest clones. What was sequenced was blood. The receptors here all came from a human donor with ulcerative colitis or Crohn's disease, or a healthy co-twin of an affected twin (not recorded which). CDR3s include the opening cysteine and the closing phenylalanine or tryptophan.

CDR3 protein: CAWSSGGGAYNEQFF; J gene: TRBJ2-1; V gene: TRBV30
CDR3 protein: CASSQGGAGYEQYF; J gene: TRBJ2-7; V gene: TRBV4-1
CDR3 protein: CASSPQGAYTEAFF; J gene: TRBJ1-1; V gene: TRBV7-2
CDR3 protein: CSGVDRGEKLFF; J gene: TRBJ1-4; V gene: TRBV29-1
CDR3 protein: CASSLGDRGPKLFF; J gene: TRBJ1-4; V gene: TRBV5-1
CDR3 protein: CASSPGDSSTDTQYF; J gene: TRBJ2-3; V gene: TRBV7-2
CDR3 protein: CASKSRGETTEAFF; J gene: TRBJ1-1; V gene: TRBV7-9
CDR3 protein: CASSYGGQKGEQYF; J gene: TRBJ2-7; V gene: TRBV6-2/TRBV6-3
CDR3 protein: CSARDPLRGDSNQPQHF; J gene: TRBJ1-5; V gene: TRBV20-1
CDR3 protein: CASSFGTGYNEQFF; J gene: TRBJ2-1; V gene: TRBV5-1
CDR3 protein: CASRDGRSYNEQFF; J gene: TRBJ2-1; V gene: TRBV3-1
CDR3 protein: CSVHRRTGVHEQYF; J gene: TRBJ2-7; V gene: TRBV20-1
CDR3 protein: CSASGQVLRDTQYF; J gene: TRBJ2-3; V gene: TRBV20-1
CDR3 protein: CASSRQGQGYEKLFF; J gene: TRBJ1-4; V gene: TRBV14
CDR3 protein: CASSLLTQAYNEQFF; J gene: TRBJ2-1; V gene: TRBV7-2
CDR3 protein: CASSPQGAFEKLFF; J gene: TRBJ1-4; V gene: TRBV7-3
CDR3 protein: CATSDTRAGGAYNEQFF; J gene: TRBJ2-1; V gene: TRBV24-1
CDR3 protein: CASRDRSYYGYTF; J gene: TRBJ1-2; V gene: TRBV28
CDR3 protein: CASSQRWGSTFGNQPQHF; J gene: TRBJ1-5; V gene: TRBV4-3
CDR3 protein: CASSYSGLAGIYNEQFF; J gene: TRBJ2-1; V gene: TRBV6-5
CDR3 protein: CAISELGNTGELFF; J gene: TRBJ2-2; V gene: TRBV10-3
CDR3 protein: CSALTRPTDTQYF; J gene: TRBJ2-3; V gene: TRBV20-1
CDR3 protein: CASSWDMYGYTF; J gene: TRBJ1-2; V gene: TRBV7-2
CDR3 protein: CASSLAPGQGYSPLHF; J gene: TRBJ1-6; V gene: TRBV12-3/TRBV12-4
CDR3 protein: CASSLAGGFNQPQHF; J gene: TRBJ1-5; V gene: TRBV5-1
CDR3 protein: CASSQFNAYEQYF; J gene: TRBJ2-7; V gene: TRBV3-1
CDR3 protein: CASSLKPSGGARTSYNEQFF; J gene: TRBJ2-1; V gene: TRBV7-3
CDR3 protein: CATSRYRGLDTGELFF; J gene: TRBJ2-2; V gene: TRBV15
CDR3 protein: CASRSIPSSYNSPLHF; J gene: TRBJ1-6; V gene: TRBV5-4
CDR3 protein: CASTGLRVSYEQYF; J gene: TRBJ2-7; V gene: TRBV6-2/TRBV6-3
CDR3 protein: CASSVALSGGGNSPLHF; J gene: TRBJ1-6; V gene: TRBV9
CDR3 protein: CASSLYRGRQSDTQYF; J gene: TRBJ2-3; V gene: TRBV12-3/TRBV12-4
CDR3 protein: CASSPGPPISDTQYF; J gene: TRBJ2-3; V gene: TRBV5-1
CDR3 protein: CASSGHRWGGNQPQHF; J gene: TRBJ1-5; V gene: TRBV5-1
CDR3 protein: CASSPGTTNTGELFF; J gene: TRBJ2-2; V gene: TRBV5-1
CDR3 protein: CSARPTSGEINEQFF; J gene: TRBJ2-1; V gene: TRBV20-1
CDR3 protein: CASSAGISEQYF; J gene: TRBJ2-7; V gene: TRBV28
CDR3 protein: CASNRQGPSYEQYF; J gene: TRBJ2-7; V gene: TRBV19
CDR3 protein: CASSLQASGNTIYF; J gene: TRBJ1-3; V gene: TRBV5-1
CDR3 protein: CASSYRRTSSETQYF; J gene: TRBJ2-5; V gene: TRBV6-5
CDR3 protein: CATSDPAGAQETQYF; J gene: TRBJ2-5; V gene: TRBV24-1
CDR3 protein: CASSLVAGDQETQYF; J gene: TRBJ2-5; V gene: TRBV11-2
CDR3 protein: CASSQDWGQQETQYF; J gene: TRBJ2-5; V gene: TRBV4-3
CDR3 protein: CASSQTPATNEKLFF; J gene: TRBJ1-4; V gene: TRBV5-5
CDR3 protein: CASSFGDSYSNQPQHF; J gene: TRBJ1-5; V gene: TRBV12-3/TRBV12-4
CDR3 protein: CASSLAGFDMNTEAFF; J gene: TRBJ1-1; V gene: TRBV5-1
CDR3 protein: CSARVPELNTEAFF; J gene: TRBJ1-1; V gene: TRBV20-1
CDR3 protein: CASRPGGGADTQYF; J gene: TRBJ2-3; V gene: TRBV7-2
CDR3 protein: CAISATGGEEKLFF; J gene: TRBJ1-4; V gene: TRBV10-3
CDR3 protein: CASSSPLGRAKNIQYF; J gene: TRBJ2-4; V gene: TRBV5-1
CDR3 protein: CASSRSSTRGGNTEAFF; J gene: TRBJ1-1; V gene: TRBV7-2
CDR3 protein: CASSDSGTSGTDTQYF; J gene: TRBJ2-3; V gene: TRBV6-4
CDR3 protein: CATSDPGQGIRAGELFF; J gene: TRBJ2-2; V gene: TRBV24-1
CDR3 protein: CASSLSHEPDTQYF; J gene: TRBJ2-3; V gene: TRBV5-4
CDR3 protein: CASSFRWETQYF; J gene: TRBJ2-5; V gene: TRBV12-3/TRBV12-4
CDR3 protein: CASSPQSGGDQPQHF; J gene: TRBJ1-5; V gene: TRBV9
CDR3 protein: CASSPSGGFTQYF; J gene: TRBJ2-3; V gene: TRBV11-2
CDR3 protein: CASKLDRGLSPLHF; J gene: TRBJ1-6; V gene: TRBV7-2
CDR3 protein: CASSEGGTIASEQYF; J gene: TRBJ2-7; V gene: TRBV6-1
CDR3 protein: CASSYRATGADTQYF; J gene: TRBJ2-3; V gene: TRBV6-5